What follows are 19 T cell receptor beta chains derived from one specimen sequenced in a study of TIL therapy for anti-PD-1-resistant metastatic lung cancer. The libraries were made with immunoSEQ v3. The method was immunoSEQ multiplex PCR; TCRdb's version includes in-frame clones alone and lacks a portion of them. The top ten hold 7% to 9% of the sample, which has about 19,000 clones, about 79% seen once. Noted time point: pre-treatment sample, taken before nivolumab and TIL therapy. The sample here was blood, taken at baseline. Every receptor here comes from a person aged 25 to 85 with non-small cell lung cancer.

There are a few counts of this clone. V and J are TRBV18 and TRBJ2-7; 7 bases fit TRBD1. Germline-derived CDR1 and CDR2 are KGHSH and LQKENI. This CDR3 region has 16 residues. The junction had 9 bases not matched to a gene; V was cut back by 2 bases and J by 2 bases. CDR3 nucleotides: TGTGCCAGCTCACCAAACACAGGGGCCGGCACCTACGAGCAGTACTTC. Translating gives CASSPNTGAGTYEQYF.

The chain joins TRBV19 to TRBJ1-2; a possible D gene is TRBD1 (6 bases). The CDR3 sequence is 13 residues long. Trimming cost V 5 bases and J 2 bases, with 9 bases left between them. The germline gives CDR1 LNHDA, CDR2 SQIVND (reference sequence). The CDR3 region has the DNA TGTGCCAGTAGTTCAGGGACAAACTATGGCTACACCTTC. This sequence encodes CASSSGTNYGYTF. The full variable domain, its missing parts supplied by reference TRBV19 and TRBJ1-2, is DGGITQSPKYLFRKEGQNVTLSCEQNLNHDAMYWYRQDPGQGLRLIYYSQIVNDFQKGDIAEGYSVSREKKESFPLTVTSAQKNPTAFYLCASSSGTNYGYTFGSGTRLTVV.

The chain uses TRBV10-1 and TRBJ2-1; TRBD2 agrees at 12 bases. J lost 4 bases, V lost 7 bases, and 5 bases had no gene match. Germline CDR1 reads WNHNN; CDR2 reads SYGVQD (reference sequence). The CDR3 sequence is 15 residues long. CDR3 in amino acids: CASTLGLAGYNEQFF. CDR3 coding DNA: TGCGCCAGCACCCTGGGACTAGCGGGTTACAATGAGCAGTTCTTC.

V and J are TRBV11-1 and TRBJ2-3; D gene ambiguous. This CDR3 is built from 15 residues. The V and J ends lost 5 bases and 0 bases respectively, with 12 bases between them. CDR1 and CDR2 (germline): SGHAT, FQDESV (reference sequence). The CDR3 nucleotides are TGTGCCAGCAGCCCCCGTCCCGACAGCACAGATACGCAGTATTTT. It encodes CASSPRPDSTDTQYF.

The gene calls are TRBV24-1 and TRBJ2-7; a possible D gene is TRBD2 (6 bases). Trimming pared 4 bases from V and 0 bases from J, leaving 24 bases between. Germline values: CDR1 KGHDR, CDR2 SFDVKD. This CDR3 contains 19 residues. CDR3 bases: TGTGCCACCAGTGAGTCAGCCCCGACGGGAGTTACTAGCTCCTACGAGCAGTACTTC. Protein sequence: CATSESAPTGVTSSYEQYF.

The rearrangement links TRBV7-6 to TRBJ2-5; 10 nucleotides match TRBD2. V lost 3 bases, J lost 1 base, and 5 bases stayed unmatched. Germline values: CDR1 SGHVS, CDR2 FNYEAQ. The CDR3 is made up of 16 amino acids. CDR3 DNA sequence: TGTGCCAGCAGCTTGGGAGTAGCGGGGGGCCAAGAGACCCAGTACTTC. Amino acids: CASSLGVAGGQETQYF.

This chain uses TRBV19 with TRBJ1-6; D possibly corresponds to TRBD1 (6 bases). The V end was cut by 6 bases, the J end by 7 bases, with 7 bases between. The germline CDR1 and CDR2 sequences are LNHDA and SQIVND (reference sequence). This CDR3 spans 12 amino acids. The CDR3 here is CASSDRNSPLHF. As DNA, the CDR3 is TGTGCCAGTAGCGACAGGAATTCACCCCTCCACTTT. The complete variable domain, with remaining parts taken from reference TRBV19 and TRBJ1-6, reads DGGITQSPKYLFRKEGQNVTLSCEQNLNHDAMYWYRQDPGQGLRLIYYSQIVNDFQKGDIAEGYSVSREKKESFPLTVTSAQKNPTAFYLCASSDRNSPLHFGNGTRLTVT.

The chain is built from TRBV19 and TRBJ1-2; D is possibly TRBD1 (6 bases). This CDR3 is 13 amino acids long. Germline CDR1 reads LNHDA; CDR2 reads SQIVND (reference sequence). V was pared by 6 bases and J by 8 bases, with 16 bases between. This CDR3 is CASRSTGVRGYTF. DNA of the CDR3: TGTGCCAGTAGATCGACAGGAGTCCGAGGCTACACCTTC.

This rearrangement joins TRBV27 to TRBJ1-3, with D maybe TRBD1 (5 bases). This CDR3 region has 16 residues. V shed 6 bases and J shed 0 bases, with 15 bases lying between them. Looked up from germline, CDR1 is MNHEY and CDR2 is SMNVEV (reference sequence). CDR3 in DNA: TGTGCCAGCAGGAGGGGAGGGGCAAGCTCTGGAAACACCATATATTTT. This sequence encodes CASRRGGASSGNTIYF.

V gene TRBV4-1 combines with J gene TRBJ2-5, with D perhaps given as TRBD1 or TRBD2 (6 bases each). Trimming left V 4 bases short and J 5 bases short, with 11 bases between. Germline CDR1 MGHRA, CDR2 YSYEKL. This CDR3 has 13 amino acids. The CDR3 region is CASSPEGEETQYF. The CDR3 region has the DNA TGCGCCAGCAGCCCGGAGGGGGAGGAGACCCAGTACTTC.

This sequence joins TRBV6-6 and TRBJ2-1; D may be TRBD1 (6 bases). V was shortened by 4 bases and J by 7 bases, with 20 bases between the two germline ends. The CDR3 consists of 16 residues. Looked up from germline, CDR1 is MNHNY and CDR2 is SVGAGI (reference sequence). For the CDR3, the DNA is TGTGCCAGCAGTTGGCCCTTCCGGGACATAGGGAATGAGCAGTTCTTC. This translates into CASSWPFRDIGNEQFF.

This sequence joins TRBV11-3 and TRBJ2-6, with TRBD1 matching over 10 bases. The CDR3 spans 17 residues. CDR1 and CDR2 from the germline V gene are SGHNT and YENEEA. Trimming cost V 8 bases and J 1 base; bases outside gene matches: 8. CDR3 residues: CASAKDRGSSGANVLTF. As DNA, the CDR3 is TGTGCCAGCGCCAAGGACAGGGGGTCTTCTGGGGCCAACGTCCTGACTTTC.

The CDR3 loop reads CASHSGGDYGYTF. As DNA, the CDR3 is TGTGCCAGTCACTCAGGGGGAGACTATGGCTACACCTTC. The chain has TRBV6-5 and TRBJ1-2; TRBD1 matches at 7 bases. With V trimmed by 9 bases and J by 3 bases, 7 bases remained unmatched. Germline V gives CDR1 MNHEY, CDR2 SVGAGI. The CDR3 extends over 13 amino acids.

In this sample, this clone turned up a few times. The CDR3 loop is CASRESRGAGEQYF. In DNA form, the CDR3 reads TGCGCCAGCAGGGAGAGCCGGGGCGCGGGGGAGCAGTACTTC. V and J are TRBV10-2 and TRBJ2-7; possibly TRBD2 for D (6 bases). V dropped 6 bases and J dropped 7 bases, with 19 bases sitting between them. This CDR3 has 14 amino acids. Germline lookup yields CDR1 WSHSY and CDR2 SAAADI.

The V and J genes are TRBV6-1 and TRBJ2-1; unclear D gene. This CDR3 region has 16 residues. V was cut by 1 base and J by 5 bases, with 15 bases left in between. Germline CDR1 is MNHNS and CDR2 is SASEGT. CDR3 nucleotides: TGTGCCAGCAGTGAAGGGCCGGGCCCGGCTGACAATGAGCAGTTCTTC. It specifies CASSEGPGPADNEQFF.

The chain uses TRBV19 and TRBJ1-2; no reliable D call. Germline lookup yields CDR1 LNHDA and CDR2 SQIVND (reference sequence). The CDR3 covers 13 residues. The germline V and J ends were trimmed by 3 bases and 3 bases, with 8 bases remaining between them. The CDR3 sequence is CASSITVDYGYTF. The CDR3 DNA is TGTGCCAGTAGTATTACAGTCGACTATGGCTACACCTTC.

CDR3 loop: CASSYNRAPNTEAFF. CDR3 sequence (DNA): TGTGCCAGCAGTTACAATAGGGCCCCCAACACTGAAGCTTTCTTT. This rearrangement joins TRBV6-6 to TRBJ1-1; D is unresolved. Germline V gene data show CDR1 as MNHNY and CDR2 as SVGAGI (reference sequence). The CDR3 contains 15 residues. V lost 2 bases to trimming and J lost 2 bases, with 12 bases between them.

The V gene is TRBV2, the J gene TRBJ2-7; 10 bases fit TRBD2. The J segment lost 4 bases and the V segment lost 1 base, leaving 7 bases of the junction unmatched. Germline V CDR1 and CDR2: SNHLY, FYNNEI. This CDR3 has 16 amino acids. The CDR3 DNA reads TGTGCCAGCAGTGAAGGACTAGCGGGCATCGAATACGAGCAGTACTTC. It is translated as CASSEGLAGIEYEQYF.

This clone has more than one count but fewer than ten. J is TRBJ2-3 and V is TRBV6-1; TRBD2 is a possible D gene (7 bases). Trimming left V 1 base short and J 4 bases short, with 12 bases between. This CDR3 comprises 15 residues. Germline loops: CDR1 MNHNS, CDR2 SASEGT. The CDR3 reads CASSEGEGGSDTQYF. In nucleotides, the CDR3 is TGTGCCAGCAGTGAAGGTGAGGGGGGGTCAGATACGCAGTATTTT.